A single sample is the source of the 11 T cell receptor beta chains below, sequenced in a study of T cells after yellow fever vaccination. MiXCR, run by TCRdb on the 5' RACE reads, gives a single entry per CDR3 protein. The sample comprises under 300,000 distinct CDR3 sequences, about 7% of which are singletons, and approximately 0.99% rests with the top ten. The input for sequencing was CD4+ T cells sorted from PBMCs, taken on the day of the yellow fever booster vaccination. These receptors were collected from a man under 40 who received the YFV17D yellow fever vaccine.

The sample holds a few counts of this clonotype. The rearrangement links TRBV21-1 to TRBJ2-2; the table's TRBD2 call for D was not verified on the DNA. TRBV21-1 is labeled a pseudogene. This CDR3 is 15 amino acids long. The CDR3 here is CASTSGGLGTGELFF. CDR3 coding DNA: TGTGCCAGCACATCGGGAGGTTTGGGCACCGGGGAGCTGTTTTTT.

The V and J genes are TRBV7-2 and TRBJ2-6; D ambiguous. The germline V gene encodes CDR1 SGHTA and CDR2 FQGNSA. The length of the CDR3 is 13 residues. Trimming cost V 8 bases and J 3 bases, with 8 bases left between them. CDR3 bases: TGTGCCAGCGCGTTAGGTGGGGCCAACGTCCTGACTTTC. This encodes CASALGGANVLTF.

In DNA, the CDR3 is TGTGCCAGCAGTGAAGCGGGGGCAGGGGCTAATTACGAGCAGTACTTC. Translated, it gives CASSEAGAGANYEQYF. The chain joins TRBV6-1 to TRBJ2-7, with D perhaps TRBD1 (6 bases). Germline CDR1 reads MNHNS; CDR2 reads SASEGT. Trimming took off 0 bases at V and 4 bases at J, with 16 bases between the two ends. The CDR3 has 16 amino acids.

Of note for this clonotype: At one of its ends the junction is not consistent with the germline gene, which may arise from a read error. CDR3 DNA: TGCGGTAGCGGGAGGGCCGGTTCCTACGAGCAGTACTTC. Residues: CGSGRAGSYEQYF. The chain combines TRBV7-2 with TRBJ2-7, with 11 bases identical to TRBD2. CDR3 size: 13 residues. Germline V gene data show CDR1 as SGHTA and CDR2 as FQGNSA.

This clonotype has only a few counts. The chain recombines TRBV6-4 with TRBJ2-3, with D possibly being TRBD1 (6 bases). The CDR3 sequence is 15 residues long. V gave up 3 bases and J gave up 1 base, with 11 bases separating them. Germline V lookup: CDR1 MRHNA, CDR2 SNTAGT. The CDR3 loop is CASSEQGTGTDTQYF. DNA of the CDR3: TGTGCCAGCAGTGAACAGGGAACGGGCACAGATACGCAGTATTTT.

This clonotype turned up a few times. The rearrangement joins TRBV29-1 to TRBJ2-6; D gene unclear. CDR3 length: 14 residues. Per germline, CDR1 SQVTM and CDR2 ANQGSEA. Between the trimmed V and J ends, which lost 4 bases and 4 bases, there was a span of 11 bases. For the CDR3, the DNA is TGCAGCGTTGGAAGGGATTCGGGGGCCAACGTCCTGACTTTC. Translated: CSVGRDSGANVLTF.

This chain connects TRBV11-2 to TRBJ2-3, with TRBD2 identical over 11 bases. The germline gives CDR1 SGHAT, CDR2 FQNNGV. V shed 2 bases and J 4 bases; nucleotides not matched to a gene: 11. The CDR3 is 18 amino acids. CDR3 DNA: TGTGCCAGCAGCTTATACAGAAGACTAGCGGGATCTCCAGATACGCAGTATTTT. Translating it yields CASSLYRRLAGSPDTQYF.

This clonotype was seen many times. J is TRBJ2-3 and V is TRBV12-3 or TRBV12-4; D gene ambiguous. CDR3 size: 16 residues. Trimming removed 6 bases from V and 0 bases from J, with 16 bases in between. Here the CDR3 reads CASRMNGFGSTDTQYF. CDR3 DNA sequence: TGTGCCAGCAGAATGAATGGTTTCGGGAGCACAGATACGCAGTATTTT.

This clonotype was detected ten times or more. The chain is built from TRBV5-1 and TRBJ2-2; 8 nucleotides align to TRBD1. CDR1 SGHRS and CDR2 YFSETQ come from the germline V gene. CDR3 length: 15 amino acids. Trimming took 6 bases from V and 0 from J; bases not matched to a gene: 4. CDR3 nucleotide sequence: TGCGCCAGCAAACCGGGACAGGCGAACACCGGGGAGCTGTTTTTT. Amino acid sequence: CASKPGQANTGELFF.

This clonotype was counted a few times. The chain carries TRBV20-1 and TRBJ2-7; D perhaps matches TRBD1 (6 bases). V lost 5 bases, J lost 4 bases, and 12 bases lay in between. This CDR3 is built from 12 residues. Germline V lookup: CDR1 DFQATT, CDR2 SNEGSKA (reference sequence). The CDR3 here is CSAGPRGYEQYF. The CDR3 nucleotides read TGCAGTGCTGGCCCCAGGGGATACGAGCAGTACTTC.

This clonotype was seen at least ten times. The chain joins TRBV7-2 to TRBJ2-3; a possible D gene is TRBD2 (6 bases). The CDR3 sequence is 17 residues long. The germline gives CDR1 SGHTA, CDR2 FQGNSA. V was trimmed by 0 bases and J by 0 bases, leaving 13 bases between them. As DNA, the CDR3 is TGTGCCAGCAGCTTAGCAGCCGGGACTGTGAGCACAGATACGCAGTATTTT. As protein: CASSLAAGTVSTDTQYF.